These 32 T cell receptor beta chains share one sample of origin, sequenced in a study of cytomegalovirus exposure and HLA in healthy donors. Primers: 60 Vbeta forward and 13 Jbeta reverse. Measured with immunoSEQ multiplex PCR; TCRdb has only the in-frame clones, and not every one. The table shows 160,000 or so clones, with roughly 78% occurring only once. The source material was PBMCs. These receptor sequences come from a woman aged 40 to 55 in good health and CMV-seronegative.

This chain joins TRBV9 and TRBJ2-1; D is unclear. Between the trimmed V and J ends, which lost 0 bases and 6 bases, there was a span of 16 bases. Per the germline V gene, CDR1 is SGDLS and CDR2 is YYNGEE. This CDR3 comprises 16 residues. The CDR3 region is CASSVAMGSRLNEQFF. The CDR3 DNA reads TGTGCCAGCAGCGTAGCGATGGGCAGTCGGCTCAATGAGCAGTTCTTC.

The rearrangement links TRBV5-1 to TRBJ2-5; 10 positions match TRBD1. In germline, CDR1 is SGHRS, CDR2 YFSETQ. The CDR3 has 16 residues. After removal of 1 base from V and 4 bases from J, the junction contained 7 bases not matched to a gene. The chain's CDR3 is CASSLTTGGGGETQYF. The CDR3, as DNA: TGCGCCAGCAGCTTGACGACAGGGGGCGGGGGAGAGACCCAGTACTTC.

The chain couples TRBV9 to TRBJ1-2; D is possibly TRBD1 (6 bases). This CDR3 region has 13 residues. The ends were cut back, 3 bases at V and 3 bases at J, with 9 bases in the middle. Germline V lookup: CDR1 SGDLS, CDR2 YYNGEE. CDR3 amino acids: CASSGGPDYGYTF. CDR3 in DNA: TGTGCCAGCAGCGGGGGGCCTGACTATGGCTACACCTTC.

The chain couples TRBV11-2 to TRBJ1-1; D perhaps matches TRBD1 (6 bases). Between the trimmed V and J ends, which lost 3 bases and 0 bases, there was a span of 11 bases. The CDR3 has 15 residues. CDR1 is SGHAT and CDR2 is FQNNGV in the germline V gene. This CDR3 is CASSFPGHLNTEAFF. CDR3 DNA: TGTGCCAGCAGCTTTCCGGGACACCTGAACACTGAAGCTTTCTTT.

J is TRBJ2-3 and V is TRBV19; 8 bases are shared with TRBD2. The CDR3 totals 16 residues. Germline lookup yields CDR1 LNHDA and CDR2 SQIVND (reference sequence). V lost 5 bases and J lost 4; bases outside the gene matches: 11. The CDR3 loop reads CASSSFAGGMSDTQYF. The DNA for the CDR3 is TGTGCCAGTAGTTCGTTCGCGGGGGGAATGTCAGATACGCAGTATTTT. The full variable domain, with the rest looked up from reference TRBV19 and TRBJ2-3, is DGGITQSPKYLFRKEGQNVTLSCEQNLNHDAMYWYRQDPGQGLRLIYYSQIVNDFQKGDIAEGYSVSREKKESFPLTVTSAQKNPTAFYLCASSSFAGGMSDTQYFGPGTRLTVL.

The chain has TRBV15 and TRBJ2-1, with 9 bases aligning to TRBD2. Germline V gene sequence: CDR1 LNHNV, CDR2 YYDKDF (reference sequence). Trimming removed 6 bases from V and 6 bases from J; junction bases left unmatched: 12. CDR3 size: 16 residues. Here the CDR3 DNA reads TGTGCCACCAGTTTTGCCGGGACTAGCTTTGTCAATGAGCAGTTCTTC. Translating gives CATSFAGTSFVNEQFF.

The CDR3 loop reads CASSPGQGGNTEAFF. CDR3 nucleotides: TGTGCCAGCAGTCCTGGACAGGGGGGGAACACTGAAGCTTTCTTT. V usage is TRBV6-4 and J usage is TRBJ1-1; TRBD1 matches at 10 bases. The CDR3 runs to 15 residues. Germline V gene sequence: CDR1 MRHNA, CDR2 SNTAGT. Germline trimming cut 5 bases from V and 1 base from J; bases unmatched to any gene: 4.

The chain recombines TRBV5-1 with TRBJ2-3; a possible D gene is TRBD2 (5 bases). V lost 6 bases and J 0 bases, leaving 14 bases between the germline ends. The CDR3 is made up of 15 amino acids. Germline CDR1 is SGHRS and CDR2 is YFSETQ. CDR3 in amino acids: CASTAERRSTDTQYF. Here the CDR3 DNA reads TGCGCCAGCACCGCCGAAAGGAGGAGCACAGATACGCAGTATTTT.

The chain couples TRBV7-9 to TRBJ1-2; perhaps TRBD1 as D (6 bases). This CDR3 is 14 amino acids long. The ends were cut back, 5 bases at V and 4 bases at J, with 14 bases in the middle. Per the germline V gene, CDR1 is SEHNR and CDR2 is FQNEAQ (reference sequence). CDR3 coding DNA: TGTGCCAGCAGCCCAAACAGGGAACTCTATGGCTACACCTTC. Translating it yields CASSPNRELYGYTF.

V and J are TRBV6-5 and TRBJ1-6, with 8 positions matching TRBD1. Germline assignment: CDR1 MNHEY and CDR2 SVGAGI. V lost 5 bases and J lost 8; bases outside the gene matches: 8. This CDR3 comprises 15 residues. The CDR3 DNA sequence: TGTGCCAGCAGTACTCAGGGGGCTTGGGATTCACCCCTCCACTTT. The encoded protein is CASSTQGAWDSPLHF.

The chain links TRBV27 to TRBJ1-2; TRBD1 matches 8 bases. Unmatched junction bases numbered 12, after V lost 7 bases and J lost 2 bases. The CDR3 is 16 amino acids. Germline CDR1 MNHEY, CDR2 SMNVEV (reference sequence). The chain's CDR3 is CASKPWAGGTNYGYTF. DNA for the CDR3: TGTGCCAGCAAGCCGTGGGCAGGGGGCACGAACTATGGCTACACCTTC.

The chain combines TRBV25-1 with TRBJ1-1; D is ambiguous. CDR3 size: 15 residues. V was cut by 2 bases and J by 3 bases, with 13 bases left in between. The germline gives CDR1 MGHDK, CDR2 SYGVNS. The CDR3 reads CASSEAGGIDTEAFF. For the CDR3, the DNA is TGTGCCAGCAGTGAAGCGGGCGGGATTGACACTGAAGCTTTCTTT.

The rearrangement joins TRBV5-8 to TRBJ1-5, with D maybe TRBD1 (5 bases). Germline V lookup: CDR1 SGHTS, CDR2 YDEGEE. This CDR3 has 13 amino acids. The ends were cut back, 4 bases at V and 9 bases at J, with 14 bases in the middle. CDR3 in amino acids: CASSPPDIGPQHF. The DNA for the CDR3 is TGTGCCAGCAGCCCCCCGGACATTGGGCCCCAGCATTTT.

The rearrangement joins TRBV9 to TRBJ1-3, with a weak D call TRBD1 (5 bases). The CDR3 sequence is 16 residues long. Germline assignment: CDR1 SGDLS and CDR2 YYNGEE. The V end was cut by 1 base, the J end by 2 bases, with 13 bases between. In nucleotides, the CDR3 is TGTGCCAGCAGCGTATTGGGGGGGAGGGCTGGAAACACCATATATTTT. This gives the protein CASSVLGGRAGNTIYF. Using reference TRBV9 and TRBJ1-3 for the parts outside the CDR3, the full variable domain is DSGVTQTPKHLITATGQRVTLRCSPRSGDLSVYWYQQSLDQGLQFLIQYYNGEERAKGNILERFSAQQFPDLHSELNLSSLELGDSALYFCASSVLGGRAGNTIYFGEGSWLTVV.

The rearrangement joins TRBV18 to TRBJ1-1; 7 positions match TRBD1. J lost 4 bases, V lost 2 bases, and 10 bases had no gene match. Germline values: CDR1 KGHSH, CDR2 LQKENI. The CDR3 consists of 16 residues. The CDR3 loop is CASSPSDRALRTEAFF. The DNA for the CDR3 is TGTGCCAGCTCACCATCTGACAGGGCACTACGCACTGAAGCTTTCTTT. The full variable domain, completed using reference TRBV18 and TRBJ1-1, is NAGVMQNPRHLVRRRGQEARLRCSPMKGHSHVYWYRQLPEEGLKFMVYLQKENIIDESGMPKERFSAEFPKEGPSILRIQQVVRGDSAAYFCASSPSDRALRTEAFFGQGTRLTVV.

This clone was counted a few times. The rearrangement joins TRBV18 to TRBJ1-1; 7 nucleotides agree with TRBD1. The CDR3 is made up of 17 amino acids. Germline assignment: CDR1 KGHSH and CDR2 LQKENI. V was pared by 3 bases and J by 1 base, with 11 bases of the junction left unmatched. CDR3 coding DNA: TGTGCCAGCTCACCGCTGACAGGGATGGGAGCGAACACTGAAGCTTTCTTT. Translated: CASSPLTGMGANTEAFF.

This clone was counted a few times. A read error may produce the germline difference seen at one junction end. The J gene is TRBJ1-5, the V gene TRBV10-3; 11 nucleotides line up with TRBD1. Germline V gene data show CDR1 as ENHRY and CDR2 as SYGVKD. The CDR3 covers 16 residues. DNA of the CDR3: TGTGCCAGCAGTCCTCCGGGACAGGGGGACAGCCAGCCCCAGCATTTT. Translating gives CASSPPGQGDSQPQHF.

This clone was seen once. Lacking the conserved final phenylalanine or tryptophan, this CDR3 likely reflects a read error. The DNA is omitted, as the CDR3 cannot be located on it reliably, and the CDR3 follows TCRdb's listing. The CDR3: CASSAGTYRV. V gene TRBV11-3 combines with J gene TRBJ1-2; TRBD1, the D gene given by the table, was not confirmed from the DNA. Counting both end residues, the CDR3 totals 10 amino acids. Germline values: CDR1 SGHNT, CDR2 YENEEA.

The chain recombines TRBV6-1 with TRBJ2-7; 7 bases agree with TRBD1. Germline lookup yields CDR1 MNHNS and CDR2 SASEGT. V lost 7 bases, J lost 1 base, and 7 bases stayed unmatched. The CDR3 spans 14 residues. The CDR3 spells CASNTDRVSYEQYF. The CDR3 DNA is TGTGCCAGCAACACCGACAGGGTATCCTACGAGCAGTACTTC.

J is TRBJ1-3 and V is TRBV2; D ambiguous. This CDR3 is built from 17 residues. V lost 0 bases, J lost 2 bases, and 14 bases lay in between. The germline V gene encodes CDR1 SNHLY and CDR2 FYNNEI. The CDR3 DNA is TGTGCCAGCAGTGAAGCGCACCTCTGGCAGACTGGAAACACCATATATTTT. This encodes CASSEAHLWQTGNTIYF.

The chain links TRBV28 to TRBJ2-7, with 8 bases identical to TRBD2. Germline trimming cut 3 bases from V and 3 bases from J; bases unmatched to any gene: 4. Germline V gene lookup returns CDR1 MDHEN and CDR2 SYDVKM. The CDR3 sequence is 14 residues long. CDR3 in DNA: TGTGCCAGCAGTTTTAGCGGGGACAACTACGAGCAGTACTTC. Translation: CASSFSGDNYEQYF. The full variable domain, with the rest looked up from reference TRBV28 and TRBJ2-7, is DVKVTQSSRYLVKRTGEKVFLECVQDMDHENMFWYRQDPGLGLRLIYFSYDVKMKEKGDIPEGYSVSREKKERFSLILESASTNQTSMYLCASSFSGDNYEQYFGPGTRLTVT.

The chain joins TRBV6-6 to TRBJ1-1; 7 nucleotides match TRBD1. Germline assignment: CDR1 MNHNY and CDR2 SVGAGI (reference sequence). The CDR3 contains 13 residues. J was trimmed by 1 base and V by 9 bases; bases with no gene match: 5. The CDR3 nucleotides read TGTGCCAGGGACAGGTTTCGGAACACTGAAGCTTTCTTT. Protein sequence: CARDRFRNTEAFF.

This chain joins TRBV7-3 and TRBJ2-3; TRBD1 matches 7 bases. The germline gives CDR1 SGHTA, CDR2 FQGTGA. CDR3 length: 14 residues. V gave up 0 bases and J gave up 6 bases; unmatched junction bases: 3. The CDR3 nucleotides are TGTGCCAGCAGCTTAACGGGCAGGGGGGATACGCAGTATTTT. This sequence encodes CASSLTGRGDTQYF.

The chain carries TRBV7-3 and TRBJ2-1; weak D call: TRBD2 (7 bases). CDR1 is SGHTA, CDR2 FQGTGA, per germline. The CDR3 covers 15 residues. Trimming took off 5 bases at V and 6 bases at J, with 17 bases between the two ends. Here the CDR3 reads CASSPTRGALNEQFF. DNA for the CDR3: TGTGCCAGCAGCCCTACCCGGGGGGCCCTCAATGAGCAGTTCTTC.

The rearrangement links TRBV7-9 to TRBJ2-7; 9 bases map to TRBD2. Germline CDR1 reads SEHNR; CDR2 reads FQNEAQ (reference sequence). The trim removed 1 base at V and 0 bases at J, leaving 7 bases unmatched. The length of the CDR3 is 17 residues. CDR3 in amino acids: CASSLGPSGELSYEQYF. CDR3 nucleotide sequence: TGTGCCAGCAGCTTAGGGCCTAGCGGGGAGCTCTCCTACGAGCAGTACTTC.

V is TRBV7-6 and J is TRBJ2-1; 7 bases map to TRBD1. From germline, CDR1 is SGHVS and CDR2 FNYEAQ. CDR3 length equals 15 residues. The junction had 6 bases not matched to a gene; V was cut back by 4 bases and J by 3 bases. DNA for the CDR3: TGTGCCAGCAGCTCAACAGGGGTTTACTACAATGAGCAGTTCTTC. Protein sequence: CASSSTGVYYNEQFF.

The gene calls are TRBV18 and TRBJ2-5; unclear D gene. The CDR3 is made up of 14 amino acids. Trimming removed 0 bases at V and 2 bases at J, with 7 bases between. Germline CDR1 and CDR2: KGHSH and LQKENI. The CDR3 bases are TGTGCCAGCTCACCACCGGGCAAACAAGAGACCCAGTACTTC. It yields the protein CASSPPGKQETQYF.

The genes are TRBV2 and TRBJ1-2; D not resolved. The V end was cut by 7 bases, the J end by 5 bases, with 17 bases between. Germline V CDR1 and CDR2: SNHLY, FYNNEI. The CDR3 contains 14 residues. The DNA of the CDR3 is TGTGCCAGCAACGGTGGGTACAGTCTATATGGCTACACCTTC. Protein sequence: CASNGGYSLYGYTF.

The rearrangement joins TRBV18 to TRBJ1-5; 7 bases match TRBD1. There are 15 residues in the CDR3. The ends lost 5 bases at V and 2 bases at J; junction bases unmatched: 6. Germline-derived CDR1 and CDR2 are KGHSH and LQKENI. The CDR3 DNA reads TGTGCCAGCTCAGAGGGGGCTTCGGGCAATCAGCCCCAGCATTTT. Translated, it gives CASSEGASGNQPQHF.

This chain joins TRBV5-1 and TRBJ2-5; 8 bases are shared with TRBD1. Trimming at V came to 1 base and at J to 5 bases, leaving 7 bases not matched to a gene. CDR3 size: 15 residues. CDR1 is SGHRS and CDR2 is YFSETQ in the germline V gene. The CDR3: CASSLQGASLETQYF. In DNA form, the CDR3 reads TGCGCCAGCAGCTTGCAGGGGGCGAGTTTGGAGACCCAGTACTTC.

This chain links TRBV5-1 with TRBJ2-7; 10 bases are a match to TRBD2. Unmatched junction bases numbered 8, after V lost 0 bases and J lost 5 bases. Germline assignment: CDR1 SGHRS and CDR2 YFSETQ. CDR3 length equals 16 residues. CDR3 in amino acids: CASSLAGVAGGNEQYF. CDR3 nucleotide sequence: TGCGCCAGCAGCTTGGCCGGAGTAGCGGGGGGCAACGAGCAGTACTTC.

V gene TRBV27 combines with J gene TRBJ2-5; D remains ambiguous. Matching the DNA end better, TRBJ2-7 makes the J call doubtful. Germline lookup yields CDR1 MNHEY and CDR2 SMNVEV (reference sequence). CDR3 length: 12 amino acids. CDR3 loop: CASSPRSYEQYF. The CDR3 nucleotides are TGTGCCAGCAGTCCCCGCTCCTACGAGCAGTACTTC.